These T cell receptor beta chains were read from a single sample in a study of blood T cell repertoires in COVID-19. Sequencing was performed with immunoSEQ multiplex PCR; in TCRdb, only in-frame clones are kept and a portion is missing. The table records about 120,000 clones, around 79% of them present only once. The specimen was peripheral blood. The receptors come from a man in his sixties or seventies with acute or convalescent COVID-19. Both conserved end residues are part of each CDR3. The D gene is left open where the match is weak. The size of a clone is reported for some rows only, either as once, few or many, or as a class for expanded clones.

13	NA	TRBV9	NA	TRBJ1-2	TGTGCCAGCAGCTCGAGGGTGGACTATGGCTACACCTTC	CASSSRVDYGYTF
13	NA	TRBV6-5	TRBD1	TRBJ1-2	TGTGCCAGCAGGGGACAGGGTGGATGGGGCTACACCTTC	CASRGQGGWGYTF
13	NA	TRBV30	TRBD1	TRBJ2-7	TGTGCCTGGACCCCGGGACAGGGGAGCGAGCAGTACTTC	CAWTPGQGSEQYF
17	NA	TRBV4-3	NA	TRBJ1-2	TGCGCCAGCAGCCCCTCACGGGCGGGGCCCGACTACTATGGCTACACCTTC	CASSPSRAGPDYYGYTF
15	NA	TRBV9	NA	TRBJ2-6	TGTGCCAGCAGTTACAGGGACTCTGGGGCCAACGTCCTGACTTTC	CASSYRDSGANVLTF
15	NA	TRBV4-3	NA	TRBJ1-5	TGCGCCAGCAGCCAAGATCAGGGTAGGAATCAGCCCCAGCATTTT	CASSQDQGRNQPQHF
14	NA	TRBV6-5	NA	TRBJ2-5	TGTGCCAGCAGTTTCCCAGGGTTCGACGGGACCCAGTACTTC	CASSFPGFDGTQYF
13	NA	TRBV7-2	NA	TRBJ1-2	NA	CASSSSGNYGYTF
16	NA	TRBV4-3	NA	TRBJ1-6	TGCGCCAGCAGCGGGGGACTCTCCTCCTATAATTCACCCCTCCACTTT	CASSGGLSSYNSPLHF
13	NA	TRBV6-5	NA	TRBJ1-2	TGTGCCAGCAGACAAAGCAGGGTGATAGGCTACACCTTC	CASRQSRVIGYTF
15	NA	TRBV19	NA	TRBJ2-7	TGTGCCAGTAGCTCCCAGGGGGGTAGCTCCTACGAGCAGTACTTC	CASSSQGGSSYEQYF
14	NA	TRBV25-1	NA	TRBJ1-1	TGTGCCAGCAGTAAACAGGGTCTGAACACTGAAGCTTTCTTT	CASSKQGLNTEAFF
15	NA	TRBV5-1	NA	TRBJ1-2	TGCGCCAGCAGCTTCGCCCAGGGGAACGACTATGGCTACACCTTC	CASSFAQGNDYGYTF
12	NA	TRBV2	NA	TRBJ2-5	TGTGCCAGCAGGGGAGACAGGGAGACCCAGTACTTC	CASRGDRETQYF
16	NA	TRBV4-1	NA	TRBJ1-1	TGCGCCAGCAGCCAAGATCCCCCGCACAGGAACACTGAAGCTTTCTTT	CASSQDPPHRNTEAFF
16	once	TRBV6-2/TRBV6-3	NA	TRBJ2-2	TGTGCCAGCAGTCTATCCCCGGGGAAAGTCACCGGGGAGCTGTTTTTT	CASSLSPGKVTGELFF
15	NA	TRBV5-1	TRBD2	TRBJ2-1	TGCGCCAGCAGCTTTCCTAGCGGGGAGGGGGATGAGCAGTTCTTC	CASSFPSGEGDEQFF
15	NA	TRBV5-1	NA	TRBJ1-2	TGCGCCAGCAGCTTGAGTGGGACATTGGACTATGGCTACACCTTC	CASSLSGTLDYGYTF
15	NA	TRBV6-5	TRBD1	TRBJ1-2	TGTGCCAGCAGTCGCTATACAGGGGGCTTATATGGCTACACCTTC	CASSRYTGGLYGYTF
14	NA	TRBV23-1	NA	TRBJ1-2	TGCGCCAGCAGTCAATCCACTTCTCACTATGGCTACACCTTC	CASSQSTSHYGYTF
18	NA	TRBV21-1	NA	TRBJ1-4	TGTGCCAGCAGGATTAAGAACCGCGCGGGAGGGACTAATGAAAAACTGTTTTTT	CASRIKNRAGGTNEKLFF
15	NA	TRBV7-8	NA	TRBJ1-1	TGTGCCAGCAGCGAGTCAGGGGTTTCGAACACTGAAGCTTTCTTT	CASSESGVSNTEAFF
12	few	TRBV30	TRBD1	TRBJ1-2	TGTGCCTGGAGTACAGGGGTGGCGGGCTACACCTTC	CAWSTGVAGYTF
14	NA	TRBV2	NA	TRBJ1-4	TGTGCCAGCAGGGCCATTACAACTAATGAAAAACTGTTTTTT	CASRAITTNEKLFF
13	NA	TRBV7-9	TRBD1	TRBJ1-2	TGTGCCCTGAGGGACAGATTAGAGTATGGCTACACCTTC	CALRDRLEYGYTF
13	NA	TRBV9	NA	TRBJ1-1	TGTGCCAGCAGCGAGCCCTCGAACACTGAAGCTTTCTTT	CASSEPSNTEAFF
14	NA	TRBV4-2	NA	TRBJ1-1	TGTGCCAGCAGCCACGTCGACAGGAACACTGAAGCTTTCTTT	CASSHVDRNTEAFF
15	few	TRBV5-1	NA	TRBJ1-5	TGCGCCAGCAGCCAGGGGCCCCTCGAGGACCAGCCCCAGCATTTT	CASSQGPLEDQPQHF
16	NA	TRBV6-1	TRBD1	TRBJ1-2	TGTGCCAGCAGTGAAATGACAGGGACCTGGAACTATGGCTACACCTTC	CASSEMTGTWNYGYTF
14	NA	TRBV30	NA	TRBJ1-2	TGTGCCTGGAGTTCTCATGCAGGCCAATATGGCTACACCTTC	CAWSSHAGQYGYTF
15	NA	TRBV4-1	NA	TRBJ1-5	TGCGCCAGCCTCCCAAGGACTCTACGGGCTCGGCCCCAGCATTTT	CASLPRTLRARPQHF
17	NA	TRBV4-1	NA	TRBJ1-4	TGCGCCAGCAGCCAAGTGGAGGGCTTCGGAGGCGGTGAAAAACTGTTTTTT	CASSQVEGFGGGEKLFF
16	NA	TRBV7-2	TRBD1	TRBJ1-1	TGTGCCAGCAGCTTAAGGGGGACAGGGTTGAACACTGAAGCTTTCTTT	CASSLRGTGLNTEAFF